The 29 T cell receptor beta chains given below trace back to one sample, sequenced in a study of chemoradiotherapy in HPV16-positive cancers. Data came from immunoSEQ multiplex PCR; TCRdb stores just in-frame clones and leaves some out. The sample consists of roughly 7,400 clones, 74% of them appearing once. The specimen comprised tumor tissue, sampled from a patient who underwent chemoradiotherapy. The receptors derive from a human donor with HPV-associated anogenital cancer.

The chain recombines TRBV27 with TRBJ2-2, with no clear D. Germline CDR1 and CDR2: MNHEY and SMNVEV (reference sequence). There are 14 residues in the CDR3. The V and J ends lost 5 bases and 3 bases respectively, with 10 bases between them. The CDR3 sequence: CASSTRVDTGELFF. In nucleotides, the CDR3 is TGTGCCAGCAGTACAAGGGTCGACACCGGGGAGCTGTTTTTT.

V and J are TRBV9 and TRBJ1-1; D unclear. CDR3 length equals 13 residues. Germline assignment: CDR1 SGDLS and CDR2 YYNGEE. V dropped 0 bases and J dropped 3 bases, with 6 bases sitting between them. The CDR3 loop is CASSVDGYTEAFF. CDR3 DNA: TGTGCCAGCAGCGTAGACGGATACACTGAAGCTTTCTTT. Combining the CDR3 with reference TRBV9 and TRBJ1-1 gives the whole variable domain DSGVTQTPKHLITATGQRVTLRCSPRSGDLSVYWYQQSLDQGLQFLIQYYNGEERAKGNILERFSAQQFPDLHSELNLSSLELGDSALYFCASSVDGYTEAFFGQGTRLTVV.

This clone was detected a few times. The chain uses TRBV9 and TRBJ2-7, with D hard to call. CDR3 length equals 14 residues. Trimming cost V 4 bases and J 7 bases, with 18 bases left between them. Looked up from germline, CDR1 is SGDLS and CDR2 is YYNGEE. The CDR3 here is CASSTATALGEQYF. The DNA for the CDR3 is TGTGCCAGCAGCACTGCGACTGCTCTGGGAGAGCAGTACTTC.

J is TRBJ1-1 and V is TRBV5-1; possible D gene TRBD1, 6 bases. Germline V gene lookup returns CDR1 SGHRS and CDR2 YFSETQ. The CDR3 contains 13 residues. V lost 2 bases and J lost 1, with 6 bases in between. The CDR3 protein is CASSFRGNTEAFF. The CDR3 region has the DNA TGCGCCAGCAGCTTCAGGGGGAACACTGAAGCTTTCTTT.

This chain joins TRBV5-4 and TRBJ2-7, with D hard to call. V lost 0 bases to trimming and J lost 0 bases, with 7 bases between them. This CDR3 is 14 amino acids long. Germline V CDR1 and CDR2: SGHNT, YYREEE (reference sequence). CDR3 nucleotides: TGTGCCAGCAGCTTGGCCGCAGACTCCTACGAGCAGTACTTC. This encodes CASSLAADSYEQYF.

V usage is TRBV5-1 and J usage is TRBJ1-1; 7 nucleotides agree with TRBD1. The CDR3 has 16 amino acids. CDR1 SGHRS and CDR2 YFSETQ come from the germline V gene. The J segment lost 8 bases and the V segment lost 0 bases, leaving 13 bases of the junction unmatched. The CDR3 DNA sequence: TGCGCCAGCAGCTTGGGTATCCTCAAGGGGGCTCCCGAAGCTTTCTTT. Translated: CASSLGILKGAPEAFF.

This clone appeared once. The gene calls are TRBV7-9 and TRBJ2-3, with D perhaps matching TRBD2 (6 bases). In germline, CDR1 is SEHNR, CDR2 FQNEAQ (reference sequence). The CDR3 runs 15 residues. Trimming cost V 5 bases and J 2 bases, with 14 bases left between them. CDR3 in DNA: TGTGCCAGCAGCCCCTCCCTGGACTACACAGATACGCAGTATTTT. Residues: CASSPSLDYTDTQYF.

V gene TRBV29-1 combines with J gene TRBJ1-1; D unclear. V was trimmed by 6 bases and J by 3 bases, leaving 8 bases between them. This CDR3 comprises 11 residues. Germline V lookup: CDR1 SQVTM, CDR2 ANQGSEA. The CDR3 sequence is CSVTGDTEAFF. The CDR3 coding sequence is TGCAGCGTGACCGGGGACACTGAAGCTTTCTTT. Variable domain in full (rest from reference TRBV29-1 and TRBJ1-1): SAVISQKPSRDICQRGTSLTIQCQVDSQVTMMFWYRQQPGQSLTLIATANQGSEATYESGFVIDKFPISRPNLTFSTLTVSNMSPEDSSIYLCSVTGDTEAFFGQGTRLTVV.

The chain combines TRBV7-3 with TRBJ2-1; a possible D gene is TRBD1 (5 bases). CDR1 is SGHTA and CDR2 is FQGTGA in the germline V gene. The CDR3 has 14 residues. The germline V and J ends were trimmed by 4 bases and 2 bases, with 9 bases remaining between them. CDR3 residues: CASSSQGPYNEQFF. In DNA form, the CDR3 reads TGTGCCAGCAGCTCGCAGGGTCCCTACAATGAGCAGTTCTTC.

The rearrangement uses TRBV9 and TRBJ2-7; a possible D gene is TRBD1 (5 bases). The V gene's germline CDR1 is SGDLS and CDR2 YYNGEE. The CDR3 has 13 residues. V lost 3 bases to trimming and J lost 3 bases, with 10 bases between them. CDR3 loop: CASSATDFYEQYF. The CDR3 DNA reads TGTGCCAGCAGCGCGACAGATTTCTACGAGCAGTACTTC.

This clone showed up just a few times. DNA of the CDR3: TGTGCCAGCAGTCCCAGGGAAACAGGGATCAATGGCTACACCTTC. It encodes CASSPRETGINGYTF. The chain carries TRBV6-1 and TRBJ1-2, with D perhaps matching TRBD1 (6 bases). Trimming removed 5 bases at V and 6 bases at J, with 19 bases between. Germline V CDR1 and CDR2: MNHNS, SASEGT. CDR3 length: 15 amino acids.

The chain combines TRBV5-1 with TRBJ2-7; D gene unclear. Looked up from germline, CDR1 is SGHRS and CDR2 is YFSETQ. This CDR3 has 15 residues. Trimming cost V 2 bases and J 3 bases, with 15 bases left between them. DNA of the CDR3: TGCGCCAGCAGCTTTTTATCCTTAGGCGACTACGAGCAGTACTTC. Translating it yields CASSFLSLGDYEQYF.

The chain carries TRBV5-4 and TRBJ2-3, with 9 bases that match TRBD2. Germline-derived CDR1 and CDR2 are SGHNT and YYREEE (reference sequence). V lost 0 bases and J lost 2; bases outside the gene matches: 4. This CDR3 is built from 16 residues. The CDR3 spells CASSLGAGGLTDTQYF. DNA of the CDR3: TGTGCCAGCAGCTTGGGAGCGGGGGGCCTCACAGATACGCAGTATTTT.

The chain joins TRBV5-1 to TRBJ2-1; D possibly matches TRBD1 or TRBD2 (6 bases each). From germline, CDR1 is SGHRS and CDR2 YFSETQ. Deletions cut 1 base from V and 4 bases from J, with 9 bases between. CDR3 length: 14 amino acids. The CDR3 region is CASSLTGRYNEQFF. CDR3 nucleotides: TGCGCCAGCAGCTTGACAGGGAGGTACAATGAGCAGTTCTTC.

This chain connects TRBV5-1 to TRBJ2-7; 7 bases match TRBD2. The germline V gene encodes CDR1 SGHRS and CDR2 YFSETQ. This CDR3 is built from 13 residues. The V segment lost 6 bases and the J segment 3 bases; nucleotides outside the gene matches: 6. The CDR3 sequence is CASNSGDVYEQYF. Here the CDR3 DNA reads TGCGCCAGCAACAGCGGGGACGTCTACGAGCAGTACTTC.

The V gene is TRBV19, the J gene TRBJ1-2; D unresolved. This CDR3 is built from 13 residues. Germline values: CDR1 LNHDA, CDR2 SQIVND (reference sequence). V gave up 2 bases and J gave up 8 bases, with 12 bases separating them. The CDR3 DNA sequence: TGTGCCAGTAGTATAACTGGGGTCGGCGGCTACACCTTC. Protein sequence: CASSITGVGGYTF.

V is TRBV19 and J is TRBJ1-4; D call uncertain. The CDR3 is 12 amino acids. Germline V lookup: CDR1 LNHDA, CDR2 SQIVND (reference sequence). V was clipped by 9 bases and J by 6 bases, with 11 bases between them. CDR3 DNA sequence: TGTGCCAGACGACCAGATGATGAAAAACTGTTTTTT. It encodes CARRPDDEKLFF.

The CDR3: CASSESDYVGTSGYEQYF. CDR3 sequence (DNA): TGCGCCAGCAGTGAGTCGGATTACGTCGGGACTAGCGGCTACGAGCAGTACTTC. The chain carries TRBV10-2 and TRBJ2-7, with TRBD2 identical over 11 bases. CDR3 size: 18 residues. Germline trimming cut 0 bases from V and 3 bases from J; bases unmatched to any gene: 10. Germline CDR1 WSHSY, CDR2 SAAADI.

The genes are TRBV30 and TRBJ2-6; 7 bases fit TRBD1. V shed 3 bases, J shed 0 bases, and the junction held 5 bases outside the gene matches. Per germline, CDR1 GTSNPN and CDR2 SVGIG (reference sequence). The CDR3 runs 16 residues. The CDR3 protein is CAWSETGPSGANVLTF. DNA for the CDR3: TGTGCCTGGAGCGAGACAGGGCCCTCTGGGGCCAACGTCCTGACTTTC.

The chain couples TRBV11-3 to TRBJ2-1; no reliable D call. Trimming pared 3 bases from V and 9 bases from J, leaving 6 bases between. The CDR3 sequence is 11 residues long. Germline V CDR1 and CDR2: SGHNT, YENEEA. The CDR3 bases are TGTGCCAGCAGCTTCGGTCCTGAGCAGTTCTTC. Residues: CASSFGPEQFF.

The rearrangement joins TRBV27 to TRBJ1-2; TRBD1 might be the D (6 bases). The germline V and J ends were trimmed by 6 bases and 2 bases, with 16 bases remaining between them. Germline values: CDR1 MNHEY, CDR2 SMNVEV (reference sequence). This CDR3 has 15 residues. CDR3 bases: TGTGCCAGCAGGAACCCCCACAGGGAGAACTATGGCTACACCTTC. Translated, it gives CASRNPHRENYGYTF.

V usage is TRBV28 and J usage is TRBJ1-2, with D uncertain. Germline V gene lookup returns CDR1 MDHEN and CDR2 SYDVKM. Trimming shortened V by 9 bases and J by 7 bases, and 12 bases separated the two germline ends. CDR3 length: 11 residues. CDR3 bases: TGTGCCAGTAGCCCCTCCCTTGGCTACACCTTC. This translates into CASSPSLGYTF.

This clone was counted a single time. V gene TRBV6-6 combines with J gene TRBJ1-2, with 8 bases matching TRBD1. V shed 5 bases and J 2 bases; nucleotides not matched to a gene: 7. Looked up from germline, CDR1 is MNHNY and CDR2 is SVGAGI (reference sequence). The CDR3 spans 15 residues. CDR3 sequence (DNA): TGTGCCAGCAGTCTAGACAGGGGACCCAACTATGGCTACACCTTC. The encoded protein is CASSLDRGPNYGYTF.

This chain uses TRBV13 with TRBJ2-2, with D perhaps matching TRBD1 or TRBD2 (6 bases each). The CDR3 has 15 amino acids. CDR1 and CDR2 from the germline V gene are PRHDT and FYEKMQ (reference sequence). V was clipped by 3 bases and J by 3 bases, with 11 bases between them. The CDR3 region is CASSFRRGDTGELFF. CDR3 DNA: TGTGCCAGCAGCTTTAGGAGGGGGGACACCGGGGAGCTGTTTTTT.

This chain joins TRBV27 and TRBJ1-1; no reliable D call. V lost 8 bases and J 4 bases, leaving 14 bases between the germline ends. The germline V gene encodes CDR1 MNHEY and CDR2 SMNVEV (reference sequence). The CDR3 has 13 amino acids. The CDR3 is CASYLTPSTEAFF. In DNA, the CDR3 is TGTGCCAGCTACTTGACACCCAGCACTGAAGCTTTCTTT.

The chain joins TRBV5-1 to TRBJ1-6; the match to TRBD1 covers 8 bases. CDR1 is SGHRS, CDR2 YFSETQ, per germline. This CDR3 region has 21 residues. The junction had 15 bases not matched to a gene; V was cut back by 1 base and J by 0 bases. DNA for the CDR3: TGCGCCAGCAGCTTGTATGTACGCAGGGGGCTTTCGAGCTCCTATAATTCACCCCTCCACTTT. Protein sequence: CASSLYVRRGLSSSYNSPLHF.

This chain links TRBV9 with TRBJ2-7; 7 positions agree with TRBD2. The junction had 18 bases not matched to a gene; V was cut back by 0 bases and J by 3 bases. This CDR3 comprises 19 residues. Germline lookup yields CDR1 SGDLS and CDR2 YYNGEE. The CDR3 spells CASSVGPGTERSGGYEQYF. DNA for the CDR3: TGTGCCAGCAGCGTAGGGCCCGGGACGGAGCGGTCGGGGGGCTACGAGCAGTACTTC. Full variable domain (remainder filled in from reference TRBV9 and TRBJ2-7): DSGVTQTPKHLITATGQRVTLRCSPRSGDLSVYWYQQSLDQGLQFLIQYYNGEERAKGNILERFSAQQFPDLHSELNLSSLELGDSALYFCASSVGPGTERSGGYEQYFGPGTRLTVT.

This clone has more than one count but fewer than ten. The chain joins TRBV7-6 to TRBJ1-6; D is unclear. Per the germline V gene, CDR1 is SGHVS and CDR2 is FNYEAQ. V lost 1 base and J lost 10, with 8 bases in between. This CDR3 has 13 amino acids. The DNA of the CDR3 is TGTGCCAGCAGCTTAGGAGGGCTGTCACCCCTCCACTTT. It specifies CASSLGGLSPLHF.

This chain links TRBV7-9 with TRBJ1-6; 7 bases map to TRBD1. The trim removed 6 bases at V and 9 bases at J, leaving 8 bases unmatched. This CDR3 comprises 14 residues. From germline, CDR1 is SEHNR and CDR2 FQNEAQ (reference sequence). CDR3 amino acids: CASRGTEAISPLHF. CDR3 nucleotides: TGTGCCAGCAGGGGGACAGAGGCCATTTCACCCCTCCACTTT.